This is a list of T cell receptor beta chains from one sample in a study of CD8 T cells in ankylosing spondylitis. MiXCR was run by TCRdb on the 5' RACE reads, yielding one entry per CDR3 protein. The data show a few hundred thousand distinct CDR3 sequences, more than 15% seen once. What was sequenced was blood, either unsorted or a sorted T cell fraction (not recorded which). The receptor source for this set is a male donor with ankylosing spondylitis. Both conserved end residues are part of each CDR3. Fields, in order: clone size, J gene, V gene, D gene, CDR3 DNA, CDR3 protein. The D gene is left open where the match is weak. Clone size is not always given. Where it is, it says once, few, many or a class for expanded clones.

clone size: -
J gene: TRBJ2-7
V gene: TRBV20-1
D gene: -
CDR3 DNA: TGCAGTGCACGGTGGGACAGGAGGCTAGCGGTCAGCTCCTACGAGCAGTACTTC
CDR3 protein: CSARWDRRLAVSSYEQYF

clone size: -
J gene: TRBJ2-2
V gene: TRBV3-1
D gene: -
CDR3 DNA: TGTGCCAGCAGCGCCCGGACCGCGAACACCGGGGAGCTGTTTTTT
CDR3 protein: CASSARTANTGELFF

clone size: -
J gene: TRBJ2-3
V gene: TRBV5-1
D gene: -
CDR3 DNA: TGCGCCAGCAGCAAGAACCCGAGAGGGACGAGCACAGATACGCAGTATTTT
CDR3 protein: CASSKNPRGTSTDTQYF

clone size: -
J gene: TRBJ1-5
V gene: TRBV10-3
D gene: -
CDR3 DNA: TGTGCCATCAGTGACTCAGATTGGGAGCCCCAGCATTTT
CDR3 protein: CAISDSDWEPQHF

clone size: few
J gene: TRBJ2-3
V gene: TRBV7-9
D gene: -
CDR3 DNA: TGTGCCAGCAGCTCAAAGGGGGGAGGAATGGATACGCAGTATTTT
CDR3 protein: CASSSKGGGMDTQYF

clone size: -
J gene: TRBJ2-7
V gene: TRBV12-3/TRBV12-4
D gene: TRBD1
CDR3 DNA: TGTGCCAGCAGTTTAGGTGGGACAGCGAACTACGAGCAGTACTTC
CDR3 protein: CASSLGGTANYEQYF

clone size: -
J gene: TRBJ2-2
V gene: TRBV24-1
D gene: TRBD2
CDR3 DNA: TGTGCCACCAGTGACTCACCGCTAGCGGGACCGAACACCGGGGAGCTGTTTTTT
CDR3 protein: CATSDSPLAGPNTGELFF

clone size: -
J gene: TRBJ2-5
V gene: TRBV7-2
D gene: TRBD2
CDR3 DNA: TGTGCCAGCAGCTTCAGGACTAGCGAACAAGAGACCCAGTACTTC
CDR3 protein: CASSFRTSEQETQYF

clone size: -
J gene: TRBJ2-7
V gene: TRBV20-1
D gene: TRBD2
CDR3 DNA: TGCAGTCCAATACAAACTAGCGGGAGGGACGAGCAGTACTTC
CDR3 protein: CSPIQTSGRDEQYF

clone size: -
J gene: TRBJ1-1
V gene: TRBV12-3/TRBV12-4
D gene: -
CDR3 DNA: TGTGCCAGCAGTTTTGGCACCGTTGAAGCTTTCTTT
CDR3 protein: CASSFGTVEAFF

clone size: many
J gene: TRBJ1-4
V gene: TRBV9
D gene: -
CDR3 DNA: TGTGCCAGCAGCGTCCCCGGACCGTCTGAAAAACTGTTTTTT
CDR3 protein: CASSVPGPSEKLFF

clone size: -
J gene: TRBJ1-2
V gene: TRBV19
D gene: -
CDR3 DNA: TGTGCCAGTGTCCCTGGATCAACCAGCTATGGCTACACCTTC
CDR3 protein: CASVPGSTSYGYTF

clone size: few
J gene: TRBJ1-1
V gene: TRBV12-3/TRBV12-4
D gene: -
CDR3 DNA: TGTGCCAGCAGCCTGACACCCGGGAGAATGAACACTGAAGCTTTCTTT
CDR3 protein: CASSLTPGRMNTEAFF

clone size: few
J gene: TRBJ2-7
V gene: TRBV2
D gene: TRBD1
CDR3 DNA: TGTGCCAGCAGTGAGGGACAGCCTGTCTTCGAGCAGTACTTC
CDR3 protein: CASSEGQPVFEQYF

clone size: -
J gene: TRBJ1-1
V gene: TRBV19
D gene: TRBD1
CDR3 DNA: TGTGCCAGCACCGCGGGAGCGGGACAGGGTCGAGAAGCTTTCTTT
CDR3 protein: CASTAGAGQGREAFF

clone size: few
J gene: TRBJ2-1
V gene: TRBV5-1
D gene: -
CDR3 DNA: TGCGCCAGCAGCCCCCCTTCAGGGCTAGAGCAGTTCTTC
CDR3 protein: CASSPPSGLEQFF

clone size: -
J gene: TRBJ1-2
V gene: TRBV20-1
D gene: -
CDR3 DNA: TGCAGTGCTTGGACGGCCGGAGCCTATGGCTACACCTTC
CDR3 protein: CSAWTAGAYGYTF

clone size: -
J gene: TRBJ1-2
V gene: TRBV11-1
D gene: -
CDR3 DNA: TGTGCCAGCAGCCAACAGATCTATGGCTACACCTTC
CDR3 protein: CASSQQIYGYTF